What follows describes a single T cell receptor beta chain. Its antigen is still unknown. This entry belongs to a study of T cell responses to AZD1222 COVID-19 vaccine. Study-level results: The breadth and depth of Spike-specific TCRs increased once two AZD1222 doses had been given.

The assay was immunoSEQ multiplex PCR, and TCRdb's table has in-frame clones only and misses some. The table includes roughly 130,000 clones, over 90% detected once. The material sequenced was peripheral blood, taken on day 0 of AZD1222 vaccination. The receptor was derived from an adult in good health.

The CDR3: CASSQTVLNTEAFF. The CDR3 DNA reads as TGCGCCAGCAGCCAAACAGTTTTGAACACTGAAGCTTTCTTT. The chain is built from TRBV4-1 and TRBJ1-1; no firm D call. The V end lost 2 bases, the J end lost 0 bases, and 7 bases lay between the germline ends. The length of the CDR3 is 14 residues. Germline V lookup: CDR1 MGHRA, CDR2 YSYEKL.